This record covers a single T cell receptor (beta chain). The target antigen is unknown. This record belongs to a study of shared clonotypes between healthy human individuals. General study points: Clonotypes which were not shared had lower generation probabilities than clonotypes that all four donors shared.

Assay used: immunoSEQ multiplex PCR; TCRdb lists only in-frame clones, some missing. The sample holds some 1.5 million clones, 95% to 99% seen once. CDR3 length equals 18 residues. Losses at the gene ends were 3 bases for V and 2 bases for J; bases not matched to a gene: 6. Germline loops: CDR1 MNHNS, CDR2 SASEGT. V usage is TRBV6-1 and J usage is TRBJ2-6, with 11 bases lining up with TRBD1. This TCR derives from a man aged 30-40 years in good health. The material sequenced was naive CD4+ T cells sorted from blood. The subset: CD45RA+ positively selected. CDR3: CASSDRDRGLAGANVLTF. The CDR3 bases are TGTGCCAGCAGTGACCGGGACAGGGGGTTGGCTGGGGCCAACGTCCTGACTTTC.